This is a list of T cell receptor beta chains from one sample in a study of cytomegalovirus exposure and HLA in healthy donors. The table came from immunoSEQ multiplex PCR; TCRdb's copy has only in-frame clones and leaves some out. Of 150,000 to 200,000 clones in the sample, around 77% are singletons; the top ten hold approximately 2%. The sequenced sample was PBMCs. These receptors all come from a woman aged 25-40 years in good health and CMV-seronegative. CDR3s include the opening cysteine and the closing phenylalanine or tryptophan. D genes are given only for firm matches. Clone size is not always given. Where it is, it says once, few, many or a class for expanded clones.

d_call	v_call	clone_size	j_call	cdr3_aa	cdr3_nt
TRBD1	TRBV5-4	NA	TRBJ2-1	CASSFQGAAPVEQFF	TGTGCCAGCAGCTTTCAGGGGGCTGCCCCGGTTGAGCAGTTCTTC
NA	TRBV9	NA	TRBJ1-2	CASSVRGSYGYTF	TGTGCCAGCAGCGTAAGGGGCTCCTATGGCTACACCTTC
TRBD2	TRBV29-1	NA	TRBJ2-1	CSVEKGAPLRGGFYNEQFF	TGCAGCGTTGAAAAAGGGGCCCCCTTGCGGGGGGGGTTTTACAATGAGCAGTTCTTC
NA	TRBV6-5	NA	TRBJ2-2	CATPVGELFF	TGTGCCACCCCTGTGGGGGAGCTGTTTTTT
NA	TRBV6-1	NA	TRBJ2-7	CASSEQIDYEQYF	TGTGCCAGCAGTGAACAGATCGACTACGAGCAGTACTTC
TRBD1	TRBV6-1	few	TRBJ1-6	CASSEAGTDNSPLHF	TGTGCCAGCAGTGAAGCTGGGACAGATAATTCACCCCTCCACTTT
TRBD1	TRBV19	NA	TRBJ1-6	CASSIFRGQGDSPLHF	TGTGCCAGTAGTATCTTCCGGGGACAGGGGGATTCACCCCTCCACTTT
NA	TRBV19	NA	TRBJ1-5	CASSDRTYSPNQPQHF	TGTGCCAGTAGCGACAGAACCTATAGCCCCAATCAGCCCCAGCATTTT
NA	TRBV25-1	NA	TRBJ2-7	CASNPGALSSYEQYF	TGTGCCAGCAACCCTGGGGCATTATCTTCCTACGAGCAGTACTTC
NA	TRBV25-1	NA	TRBJ2-7	CASREAGRDSEQYF	TGTGCCAGCAGAGAAGCGGGCCGGGACTCCGAGCAGTACTTC
TRBD1	TRBV23-1	NA	TRBJ1-2	CASSRKLRGQLEFYGYTF	TGCGCCAGCAGTCGCAAACTACGGGGACAGTTAGAGTTCTATGGCTACACCTTC
NA	TRBV30	NA	TRBJ1-2	CAWKLNYGYTF	TGTGCCTGGAAACTGAACTATGGCTACACCTTC
NA	TRBV19	NA	TRBJ1-1	CASRVLGQNTEAFF	TGTGCCAGTAGGGTGTTGGGACAGAACACTGAAGCTTTCTTT
NA	TRBV11-2	NA	TRBJ1-1	CASSQSFGGNTEAFF	TGTGCCAGCAGCCAAAGCTTCGGTGGGAACACTGAAGCTTTCTTT
NA	TRBV29-1	once	TRBJ2-7	CSAGQFSYEQYF	TGCAGCGCCGGACAGTTCTCCTACGAGCAGTACTTC
NA	TRBV27	NA	TRBJ2-7	CASSLIPGLGYEQYF	TGTGCCAGCAGTTTGATTCCAGGCTTAGGCTACGAGCAGTACTTC
TRBD1	TRBV19	NA	TRBJ1-1	CASTTGITEAFF	TGTGCCAGTACGACAGGGATCACTGAAGCTTTCTTT
NA	TRBV27	NA	TRBJ2-7	CASSFRRGRVLVYEQYF	TGTGCCAGCAGTTTCCGGCGGGGGCGCGTCTTGGTATACGAGCAGTACTTC
NA	TRBV27	few	TRBJ2-1	CASSFGSGPWDEQFF	TGTGCCAGCAGTTTCGGGTCAGGGCCTTGGGATGAGCAGTTCTTC
NA	TRBV12-5	NA	TRBJ1-1	CASDPTRMDFF	TGTGCTAGTGACCCCACCAGGATGGATTTCTTT
TRBD2	TRBV5-1	NA	TRBJ2-3	CASSLASGGATDTQYF	TGCGCCAGCAGCTTGGCTAGCGGGGGGGCGACAGATACGCAGTATTTT
TRBD1	TRBV18	NA	TRBJ1-1	CASSPPSRDREKAFF	TGTGCCAGCTCACCACCGTCCCGGGACAGGGAAAAAGCTTTCTTT
NA	TRBV4-2	NA	TRBJ2-1	CASSQRFPGEQFF	TGTGCCAGCAGCCAAAGGTTCCCGGGGGAGCAGTTCTTC
NA	TRBV4-1	NA	TRBJ1-4	CASSLDLPSTNEKLFF	TGCGCCAGCAGCCTCGACTTACCCTCAACTAATGAAAAACTGTTTTTT
NA	TRBV5-4	few	TRBJ2-5	CASSLDLGAPETQYF	TGTGCCAGCAGCTTGGACCTGGGAGCGCCAGAGACCCAGTACTTC
NA	TRBV9	once	TRBJ1-3	CASSVRGGNSGNTIYF	TGTGCCAGCAGCGTAAGGGGAGGGAACTCTGGAAACACCATATATTTT
NA	TRBV4-2	NA	TRBJ1-5	CASSPTGDSNQPQHF	TGTGCCAGCAGCCCCACAGGAGATAGCAATCAGCCCCAGCATTTT
TRBD1	TRBV18	NA	TRBJ1-5	CASAPGGGFSNQPQHF	TGTGCCAGCGCCCCCGGAGGGGGCTTCAGCAATCAGCCCCAGCATTTT
NA	TRBV19	NA	TRBJ2-7	CASSINRGVSGEQYF	TGTGCCAGTAGTATAAACCGCGGTGTTAGCGGCGAGCAGTACTTC
TRBD1	TRBV9	NA	TRBJ1-1	CASTQQGVMNTEAFF	TGTGCCAGCACACAACAGGGGGTCATGAACACTGAAGCTTTCTTT
TRBD1	TRBV19	NA	TRBJ1-2	CASSIPGQGASSVGYGYTF	TGTGCCAGTAGTATACCGGGACAGGGGGCTAGTTCGGTGGGCTATGGCTACACCTTC
TRBD2	TRBV30	few	TRBJ2-5	CAWSVSGGKTQYF	TGTGCCTGGAGTGTATCGGGAGGAAAGACCCAGTACTTC
TRBD2	TRBV5-1	NA	TRBJ2-3	CASSLPWTSGGAQYF	TGCGCCAGCAGCCTCCCCTGGACTAGCGGGGGTGCGCAGTATTTT
NA	TRBV5-1	NA	TRBJ2-4	CASSLQGENIQYF	TGCGCCAGCAGCTTGCAGGGTGAAAACATTCAGTACTTC
NA	TRBV6-9	NA	TRBJ1-4	CASSQPGRGEAVRTNEKLFF	TGTGCCAGCAGCCAACCGGGGCGGGGCGAGGCGGTAAGGACTAATGAAAAACTGTTTTTT
NA	TRBV7-8	once	TRBJ1-2	CASSTENQGGYTF	TGTGCCAGCAGCACAGAAAATCAGGGGGGCTACACCTTC
NA	TRBV7-3	NA	TRBJ2-5	CASSLTSGSGETQYF	TGTGCCAGCAGCTTGACTTCAGGGTCCGGAGAGACCCAGTACTTC
NA	TRBV25-1	NA	TRBJ1-2	CASSESGLGAGYGYTF	TGTGCCAGCAGTGAATCGGGGTTGGGGGCGGGCTATGGCTACACCTTC
TRBD1	TRBV5-1	NA	TRBJ2-7	CASSITGQRTYEQYF	TGCGCCAGCAGTATAACGGGACAGAGAACCTACGAGCAGTACTTC
TRBD1	TRBV7-9	NA	TRBJ2-7	CAAEGQGGSYEQYF	TGTGCGGCGGAGGGACAGGGCGGCTCCTACGAGCAGTACTTC
NA	TRBV19	NA	TRBJ2-7	CASRLRGATYEQYF	TGTGCCAGTAGGTTACGGGGGGCTACCTACGAGCAGTACTTC
NA	TRBV2	NA	TRBJ1-2	CASRTQGGAYGYTF	TGTGCCAGCCGTACACAAGGGGGAGCCTATGGCTACACCTTC
NA	TRBV5-1	NA	TRBJ2-5	CASRGFGSLQETQYF	TGCGCCAGTCGGGGGTTCGGGTCCCTCCAAGAGACCCAGTACTTC